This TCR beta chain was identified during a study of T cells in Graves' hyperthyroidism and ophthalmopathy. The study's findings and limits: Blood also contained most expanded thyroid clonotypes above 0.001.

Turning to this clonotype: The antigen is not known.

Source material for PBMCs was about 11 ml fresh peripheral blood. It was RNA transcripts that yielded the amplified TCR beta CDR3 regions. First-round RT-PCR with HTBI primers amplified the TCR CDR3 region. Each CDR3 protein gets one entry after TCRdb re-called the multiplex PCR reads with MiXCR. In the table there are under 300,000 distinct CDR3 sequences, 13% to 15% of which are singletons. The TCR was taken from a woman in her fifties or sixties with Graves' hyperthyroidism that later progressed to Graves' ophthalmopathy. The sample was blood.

The CDR3, as DNA: TGTGCCAGCAGCGACCCGGGACGGCGGTGGAGCTCTGGAAACACCATATATTTT. Translation: CASSDPGRRWSSGNTIYF. The V call is TRBV9, the J call TRBJ1-3, with D possibly TRBD1 on 5 matching bases. Germline CDR1 SGDLS, CDR2 YYNGEE. V was trimmed by 3 bases and J by 0 bases, leaving 19 bases between them. The CDR3 has 18 residues.